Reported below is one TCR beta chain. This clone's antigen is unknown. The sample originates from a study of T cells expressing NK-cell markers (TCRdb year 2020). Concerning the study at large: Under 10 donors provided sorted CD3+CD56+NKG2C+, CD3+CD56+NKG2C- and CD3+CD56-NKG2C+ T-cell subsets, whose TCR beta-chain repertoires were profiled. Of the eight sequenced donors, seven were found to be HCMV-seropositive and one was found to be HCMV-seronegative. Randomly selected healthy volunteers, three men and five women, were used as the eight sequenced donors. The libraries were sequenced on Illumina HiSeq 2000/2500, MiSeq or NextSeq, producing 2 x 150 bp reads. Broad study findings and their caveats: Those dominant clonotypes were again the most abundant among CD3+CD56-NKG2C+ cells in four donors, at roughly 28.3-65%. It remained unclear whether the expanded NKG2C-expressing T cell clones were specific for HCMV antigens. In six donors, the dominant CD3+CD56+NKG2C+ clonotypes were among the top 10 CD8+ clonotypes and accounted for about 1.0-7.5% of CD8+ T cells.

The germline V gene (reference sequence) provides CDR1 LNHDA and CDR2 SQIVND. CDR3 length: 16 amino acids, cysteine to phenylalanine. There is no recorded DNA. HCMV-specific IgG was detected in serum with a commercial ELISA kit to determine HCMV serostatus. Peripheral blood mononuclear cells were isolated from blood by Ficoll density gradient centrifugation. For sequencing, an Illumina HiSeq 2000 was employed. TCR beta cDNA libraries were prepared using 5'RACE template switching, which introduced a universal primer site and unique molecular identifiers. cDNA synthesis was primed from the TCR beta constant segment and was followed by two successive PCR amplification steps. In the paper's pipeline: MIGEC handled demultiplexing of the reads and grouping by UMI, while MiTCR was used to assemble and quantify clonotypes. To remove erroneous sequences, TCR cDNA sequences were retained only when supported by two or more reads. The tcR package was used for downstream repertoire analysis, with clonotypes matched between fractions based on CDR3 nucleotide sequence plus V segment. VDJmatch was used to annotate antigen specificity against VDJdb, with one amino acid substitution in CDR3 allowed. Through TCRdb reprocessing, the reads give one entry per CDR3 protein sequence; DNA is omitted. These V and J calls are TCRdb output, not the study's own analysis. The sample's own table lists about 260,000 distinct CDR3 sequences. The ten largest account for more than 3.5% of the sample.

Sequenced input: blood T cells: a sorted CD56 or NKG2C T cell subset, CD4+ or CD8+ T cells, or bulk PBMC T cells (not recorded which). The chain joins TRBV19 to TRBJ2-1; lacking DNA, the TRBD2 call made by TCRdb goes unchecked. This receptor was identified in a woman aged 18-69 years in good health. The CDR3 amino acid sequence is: CASSGRTTEHGGEQFF.